These 31 T cell receptor beta chains share one sample of origin, sequenced in a study of OX40 agonist ivuxolimab in advanced cancers. The repertoire was sequenced with immunoSEQ multiplex PCR; TCRdb's copy has only in-frame clones and lacks some. The sample has tens of thousands of clones, 85% to 90% seen once; the top ten hold 5% to 5.5%. Sequencing was performed on CD4+ or CD8+ T cells sorted from blood, taken in a trial of the OX40 agonist ivuxolimab. These receptors were collected from an adult with an advanced solid tumor such as melanoma, head and neck, liver or kidney cancer.

This clone showed up just once. The chain couples TRBV19 to TRBJ2-7; D perhaps matches TRBD1 (6 bases). The V end was cut by 6 bases, the J end by 2 bases, with 11 bases between. The germline V gene encodes CDR1 LNHDA and CDR2 SQIVND (reference sequence). The CDR3 has 13 amino acids. The CDR3 DNA reads TGTGCCAGTAGGGCAGGGACAACCTACGAGCAGTACTTC. Encoded protein: CASRAGTTYEQYF.

V gene TRBV14 combines with J gene TRBJ2-7, with 13 positions matching TRBD2. This CDR3 is 16 amino acids long. Per germline, CDR1 SGHDN and CDR2 FVKESK. The junction had 5 bases not matched to a gene; V was cut back by 3 bases and J by 3 bases. CDR3 loop: CASSHTGTSGIYEQYF. The CDR3 DNA reads TGTGCCAGCAGCCATACCGGGACTAGCGGGATCTACGAGCAGTACTTC.

The V and J genes are TRBV19 and TRBJ2-6; no firm D call. There are 15 residues in the CDR3. Germline CDR1 LNHDA, CDR2 SQIVND (reference sequence). The V gene lost 5 bases and the J gene lost 0 bases, with 8 bases spanning the gap. CDR3 sequence reads: CASSPSSSGANVLTF. CDR3 nucleotides: TGTGCCAGTAGTCCAAGCAGCTCTGGGGCCAACGTCCTGACTTTC.

This clone was observed a single time. The genes are TRBV28 and TRBJ2-5, with 13 bases lining up with TRBD2. This CDR3 contains 18 residues. The V gene's germline CDR1 is MDHEN and CDR2 SYDVKM. V trimming: 6 bases; J trimming: 2 bases; junction bases outside the gene matches: 12. CDR3 sequence reads: CASRTRLAGGPRQETQYF. CDR3 in DNA: TGTGCCAGCAGGACACGACTAGCGGGAGGACCCCGGCAAGAGACCCAGTACTTC.

This sequence joins TRBV18 and TRBJ2-1; D not certain. The germline V gene has CDR1 KGHSH and CDR2 LQKENI. V was pared by 2 bases and J by 0 bases, with 11 bases between. The CDR3 contains 16 residues. CDR3 residues: CASSPDGVSSYNEQFF. As DNA, the CDR3 is TGTGCCAGCTCACCAGATGGCGTGTCCTCCTACAATGAGCAGTTCTTC.

The V call is TRBV7-9, the J call TRBJ2-3; D is possibly TRBD2 (6 bases). CDR3 length equals 14 residues. Germline CDR1 is SEHNR and CDR2 is FQNEAQ (reference sequence). Trimming took off 5 bases at V and 6 bases at J, with 15 bases between the two ends. In DNA, the CDR3 is TGTGCCAGCAGCCTCCGGGACTCCATGGATACGCAGTATTTT. Protein product: CASSLRDSMDTQYF.

The gene calls are TRBV27 and TRBJ1-1, with D unresolved. Germline CDR1 reads MNHEY; CDR2 reads SMNVEV (reference sequence). V gave up 5 bases and J gave up 5 bases, with 12 bases separating them. CDR3 length: 13 residues. This CDR3 reads CASSNSFRTEAFF. In DNA form, the CDR3 reads TGTGCCAGCAGTAATAGCTTTCGGACTGAAGCTTTCTTT.

The CDR3, as DNA: TGCGCCAGCAGCTTGGTTGGTAGCGGGAGTTCCTACGAGCAGTACTTC. Translated, it gives CASSLVGSGSSYEQYF. The chain links TRBV5-1 to TRBJ2-7; 9 bases match TRBD2. The V segment lost 0 bases and the J segment 1 base; nucleotides outside the gene matches: 5. This CDR3 has 16 amino acids. CDR1 and CDR2 (germline): SGHRS, YFSETQ.

This clone was found a few times. The chain employs TRBV25-1 and TRBJ2-7, with D unclear. The CDR3 extends over 11 amino acids. Germline V gene data show CDR1 as MGHDK and CDR2 as SYGVNS. V gave up 5 bases and J gave up 8 bases, with 10 bases separating them. CDR3 residues: CASSNSWQQYF. The CDR3 nucleotides read TGTGCCAGCAGTAATAGCTGGCAGCAGTACTTC.

This clone has a handful of counts. The V and J genes are TRBV18 and TRBJ1-1, with D possibly matching TRBD1 (5 bases). The CDR3 totals 14 residues. The germline V gene encodes CDR1 KGHSH and CDR2 LQKENI. The V end was cut by 3 bases, the J end by 0 bases, with 8 bases between. The DNA for the CDR3 is TGTGCCAGCTCACCCGACAGATTGAACACTGAAGCTTTCTTT. Protein sequence: CASSPDRLNTEAFF.

This chain links TRBV7-3 with TRBJ2-7, with 7 bases identical to TRBD1. The CDR3 covers 17 residues. V was clipped by 6 bases and J by 6 bases; unmatched bases: 20. From germline, CDR1 is SGHTA and CDR2 FQGTGA. CDR3 in amino acids: CASSRRQGRPYIGEQYF. The CDR3 DNA is TGTGCCAGCAGTCGTAGACAGGGCAGACCCTATATAGGCGAGCAGTACTTC.

V usage is TRBV6-5 and J usage is TRBJ1-6, with a tentative D call TRBD1 (6 bases). Per germline, CDR1 MNHEY and CDR2 SVGAGI. This CDR3 is built from 14 residues. Trimming left V 6 bases short and J 6 bases short, with 12 bases between. The CDR3 here is CASSRDRINSPLHF. The CDR3 nucleotides read TGTGCCAGCAGCCGCGACAGGATTAATTCACCCCTCCACTTT.

The chain combines TRBV27 with TRBJ2-5, with D perhaps being TRBD1 or TRBD2 (6 bases each). From germline, CDR1 is MNHEY and CDR2 SMNVEV (reference sequence). Trimming pared 2 bases from V and 7 bases from J, leaving 20 bases between. The CDR3 loop spans 16 amino acids. As DNA, the CDR3 is TGTGCCAGCAGTTTAAATTTTAGGGGGGCAGGGGTGACCCAGTACTTC. It is translated as CASSLNFRGAGVTQYF.

The J gene is TRBJ1-2, the V gene TRBV6-5; D perhaps matches TRBD1 (6 bases). This CDR3 is 14 amino acids long. Germline V lookup: CDR1 MNHEY, CDR2 SVGAGI. The V and J ends lost 8 bases and 7 bases respectively, with 20 bases between them. Here the CDR3 DNA reads TGTGCCAGCGGAAACTATCGAAGGGGGGGTGGCTACACCTTC. Its translation: CASGNYRRGGGYTF.

The V and J genes are TRBV19 and TRBJ1-2; D unresolved. Trimming shortened V by 1 base and J by 1 base, and 4 bases separated the two germline ends. CDR1 is LNHDA and CDR2 is SQIVND in the germline V gene (reference sequence). The CDR3 runs 13 residues. DNA for the CDR3: TGTGCCAGTAGTATAGTAAATAACTATGGCTACACCTTC. It yields the protein CASSIVNNYGYTF. Looking up the rest from reference TRBV19 and TRBJ1-2 gives the full variable domain: DGGITQSPKYLFRKEGQNVTLSCEQNLNHDAMYWYRQDPGQGLRLIYYSQIVNDFQKGDIAEGYSVSREKKESFPLTVTSAQKNPTAFYLCASSIVNNYGYTFGSGTRLTVV.

The chain links TRBV4-1 to TRBJ2-6; D is undetermined. CDR1 MGHRA and CDR2 YSYEKL come from the germline V gene. This CDR3 has 21 residues. Trimming cost V 3 bases and J 0 bases, with 24 bases left between them. Here the CDR3 reads CASSHPEKEPYWASGANVLTF. The CDR3 nucleotides read TGCGCCAGCAGCCACCCGGAGAAGGAACCGTACTGGGCCTCTGGGGCCAACGTCCTGACTTTC.

V usage is TRBV7-2 and J usage is TRBJ2-1, with D maybe TRBD2 (5 bases). The germline V and J ends were trimmed by 1 base and 4 bases, with 11 bases remaining between them. CDR1 SGHTA and CDR2 FQGNSA come from the germline V gene. The CDR3 loop spans 15 amino acids. The CDR3 here is CASSLGSGTYNEQFF. CDR3 DNA: TGTGCCAGCAGCTTAGGAAGCGGAACTTACAATGAGCAGTTCTTC.

The rearrangement uses TRBV7-2 and TRBJ2-5; D is perhaps TRBD2 (6 bases). From germline, CDR1 is SGHTA and CDR2 FQGNSA. V was clipped by 1 base and J by 2 bases, with 14 bases between them. This CDR3 has 16 residues. The CDR3 nucleotides read TGTGCCAGCAGCTTAGATCGGGAGTCAGCACAAGAGACCCAGTACTTC. This gives the protein CASSLDRESAQETQYF. Full variable domain (remainder filled in from reference TRBV7-2 and TRBJ2-5): GAGVSQSPSNKVTEKGKDVELRCDPISGHTALYWYRQSLGQGLEFLIYFQGNSAPDKSGLPSDRFSAERTGGSVSTLTIQRTQQEDSAVYLCASSLDRESAQETQYFGPGTRLLVL.

The V and J genes are TRBV6-5 and TRBJ1-1; tentatively, D is TRBD1 (5 bases). V lost 5 bases and J 4 bases, leaving 17 bases between the germline ends. The CDR3 covers 15 residues. Germline V lookup: CDR1 MNHEY, CDR2 SVGAGI. CDR3 nucleotide sequence: TGTGCCAGCAGTCTGCTCAACAGGATTTCCACTGAAGCTTTCTTT. As protein: CASSLLNRISTEAFF.

The V and J genes are TRBV15 and TRBJ2-3; 7 bases align to TRBD1. CDR1 and CDR2 from the germline V gene are LNHNV and YYDKDF (reference sequence). CDR3 size: 15 residues. With 1 base clipped from V and 5 bases from J, the junction kept 6 bases outside the gene matches. The CDR3 reads CATSRVGQGVDTQYF. CDR3 nucleotides: TGTGCCACCAGCAGAGTTGGGCAGGGGGTAGATACGCAGTATTTT.

The chain recombines TRBV19 with TRBJ2-7; D unresolved. The CDR3 has 15 amino acids. V was shortened by 3 bases and J by 0 bases, with 12 bases between the two germline ends. The germline V gene encodes CDR1 LNHDA and CDR2 SQIVND (reference sequence). The CDR3 nucleotides are TGTGCCAGTAGTATGAGGTTATCTTCCTCCTACGAGCAGTACTTC. Translating gives CASSMRLSSSYEQYF.

The V call is TRBV14, the J call TRBJ2-1; 7 bases align to TRBD2. The length of the CDR3 is 16 residues. Germline CDR1 and CDR2: SGHDN and FVKESK. V lost 2 bases and J lost 2; bases outside the gene matches: 6. The CDR3 DNA reads TGTGCCAGCAGCCAACAGTATGGGGGGGCCTACAATGAGCAGTTCTTC. Its translation is CASSQQYGGAYNEQFF.

The chain is built from TRBV14 and TRBJ2-6, with D possibly being TRBD1 (5 bases). The CDR3 loop spans 16 amino acids. Germline CDR1 SGHDN, CDR2 FVKESK. Trimming removed 2 bases from V and 1 base from J, with 9 bases in between. In nucleotides, the CDR3 is TGTGCCAGCAGCCAACTGGACACGTCTGGGGCCAACGTCCTGACTTTC. This codes for CASSQLDTSGANVLTF.

This chain joins TRBV7-9 and TRBJ2-1, with D possibly called TRBD1 or TRBD2 (5 bases each). The CDR3 runs to 13 residues. The germline V gene encodes CDR1 SEHNR and CDR2 FQNEAQ (reference sequence). Trimming took 3 bases from V and 5 from J, leaving 8 bases between them. CDR3 sequence (DNA): TGTGCCAGCAGCTTGGGGGTCGACAATGAGCAGTTCTTC. Protein sequence: CASSLGVDNEQFF.

This chain joins TRBV29-1 and TRBJ1-2; 7 bases are a match to TRBD1. The J segment lost 6 bases and the V segment lost 7 bases, leaving 8 bases of the junction unmatched. The CDR3 runs 12 residues. Germline V gene data show CDR1 as SQVTM and CDR2 as ANQGSEA. The CDR3 loop is CSAGGDRDGYTF. CDR3 nucleotide sequence: TGCAGCGCCGGGGGGGACAGAGATGGCTACACCTTC.

The CDR3 bases are TGTGCCAGCAGCTTAGGACAGGGGGGGGCGTATTCACCCCTCCACTTT. Translated: CASSLGQGGAYSPLHF. The rearrangement uses TRBV5-6 and TRBJ1-6; 10 bases align to TRBD1. The germline V gene encodes CDR1 SGHDT and CDR2 YYEEEE. The CDR3 is 16 amino acids. V gave up 2 bases and J gave up 8 bases; unmatched junction bases: 7.

The J gene is TRBJ2-1, the V gene TRBV4-3, with TRBD2 matching over 12 bases. Germline lookup yields CDR1 LGHNA and CDR2 YSLEER. V dropped 1 base and J dropped 9; count of bases not matched to a gene: 7. This CDR3 contains 16 residues. The CDR3 reads CASSQGSSGRAGEQFF. The CDR3 nucleotides are TGCGCCAGCAGCCAAGGTTCTAGCGGGAGGGCCGGTGAGCAGTTCTTC.

The chain uses TRBV7-8 and TRBJ2-2, with unresolved D. CDR3 length: 16 residues. Germline lookup yields CDR1 SGHVS and CDR2 FQNEAQ. Trimming left V 5 bases short and J 0 bases short, with 13 bases between. The chain's CDR3 is CASSTLTTPNTGELFF. As DNA, the CDR3 is TGTGCCAGCAGCACCCTGACGACCCCGAACACCGGGGAGCTGTTTTTT.

This sequence joins TRBV2 and TRBJ1-1; a weak D match, TRBD1 (5 bases). Trimming stripped 7 bases from V and 0 bases from J, with 15 bases between. CDR1 is SNHLY, CDR2 FYNNEI, per germline. This CDR3 comprises 15 residues. In DNA, the CDR3 is TGTGCCAGCACCTCCTCAGGGTACATGAACACTGAAGCTTTCTTT. Its translation: CASTSSGYMNTEAFF. Looking up the rest from reference TRBV2 and TRBJ1-1 gives the full variable domain: EPEVTQTPSHQVTQMGQEVILRCVPISNHLYFYWYRQILGQKVEFLVSFYNNEISEKSEIFDDQFSVERPDGSNFTLKIRSTKLEDSAMYFCASTSSGYMNTEAFFGQGTRLTVV.

The V and J genes are TRBV7-9 and TRBJ1-2; D possibly corresponds to TRBD1 (6 bases). The CDR3 is 15 amino acids. Germline loops: CDR1 SEHNR, CDR2 FQNEAQ (reference sequence). Trimming pared 6 bases from V and 5 bases from J, leaving 19 bases between. This CDR3 reads CASSQWGGVPYGYTF. Written as DNA, the CDR3 is TGTGCCAGCAGTCAGTGGGGGGGCGTCCCATATGGCTACACCTTC.

Points on this clone: Other DNA variants within this sample encode the same CDR3. This chain uses TRBV27 with TRBJ2-5; 8 bases line up with TRBD1. The germline V gene has CDR1 MNHEY and CDR2 SMNVEV (reference sequence). With 3 bases clipped from V and 8 bases from J, the junction kept 11 bases outside the gene matches. The CDR3 contains 15 residues. The CDR3 protein is CASSLGTGIRGTQYF. CDR3 in DNA: TGTGCCAGCAGTTTGGGGACAGGAATCCGGGGAACCCAGTACTTC.